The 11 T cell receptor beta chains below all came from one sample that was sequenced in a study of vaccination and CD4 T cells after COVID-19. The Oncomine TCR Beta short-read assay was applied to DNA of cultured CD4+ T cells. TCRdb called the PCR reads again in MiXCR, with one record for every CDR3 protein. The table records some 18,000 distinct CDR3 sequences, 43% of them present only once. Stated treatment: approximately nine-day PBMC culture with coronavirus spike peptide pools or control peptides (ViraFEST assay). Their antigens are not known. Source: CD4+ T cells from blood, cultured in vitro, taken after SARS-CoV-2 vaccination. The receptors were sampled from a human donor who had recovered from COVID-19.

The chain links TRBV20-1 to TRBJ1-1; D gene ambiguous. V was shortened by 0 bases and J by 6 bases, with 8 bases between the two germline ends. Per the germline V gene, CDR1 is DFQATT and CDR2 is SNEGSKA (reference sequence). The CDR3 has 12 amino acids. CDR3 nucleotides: TGCAGTGCTAGAGAAGCCAGAGCTGAAGCTTTCTTT. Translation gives CSAREARAEAFF.

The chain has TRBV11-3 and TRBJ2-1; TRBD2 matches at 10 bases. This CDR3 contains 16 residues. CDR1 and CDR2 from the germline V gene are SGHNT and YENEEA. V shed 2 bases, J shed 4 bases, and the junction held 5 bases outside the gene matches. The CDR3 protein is CASSLTSSGGYNEQFF. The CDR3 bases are TGTGCCAGCAGCTTAACGTCTAGCGGGGGATACAATGAGCAGTTCTTC.

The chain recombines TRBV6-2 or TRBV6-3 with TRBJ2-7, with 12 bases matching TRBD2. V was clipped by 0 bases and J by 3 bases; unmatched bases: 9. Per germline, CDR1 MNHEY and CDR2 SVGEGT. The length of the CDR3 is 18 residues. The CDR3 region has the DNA TGTGCCAGCAGTTACTCATTTCGCGAGGGACTAGCGGGCTACGAGCAGTACTTC. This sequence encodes CASSYSFREGLAGYEQYF.

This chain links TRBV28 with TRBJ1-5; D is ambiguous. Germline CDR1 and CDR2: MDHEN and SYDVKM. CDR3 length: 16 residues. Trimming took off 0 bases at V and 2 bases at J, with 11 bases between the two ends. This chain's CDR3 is CASSLWVTPGNQPQHF. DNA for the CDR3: TGTGCCAGCAGTTTATGGGTTACCCCGGGCAATCAGCCCCAGCATTTT. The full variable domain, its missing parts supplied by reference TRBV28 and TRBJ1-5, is DVKVTQSSRYLVKRTGEKVFLECVQDMDHENMFWYRQDPGLGLRLIYFSYDVKMKEKGDIPEGYSVSREKKERFSLILESASTNQTSMYLCASSLWVTPGNQPQHFGDGTRLSIL.

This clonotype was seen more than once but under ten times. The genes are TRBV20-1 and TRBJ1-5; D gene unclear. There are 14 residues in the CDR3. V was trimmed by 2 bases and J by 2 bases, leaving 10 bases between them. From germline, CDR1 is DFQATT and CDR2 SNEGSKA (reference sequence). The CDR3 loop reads CSARPRRGNQPQHF. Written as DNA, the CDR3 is TGCAGTGCTAGACCCCGGAGGGGCAATCAGCCCCAGCATTTT.

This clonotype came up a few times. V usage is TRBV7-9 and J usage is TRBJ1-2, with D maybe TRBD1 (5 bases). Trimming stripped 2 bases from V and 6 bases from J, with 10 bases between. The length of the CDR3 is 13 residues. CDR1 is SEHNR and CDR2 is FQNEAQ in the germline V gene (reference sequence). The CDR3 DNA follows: TGTGCCAGCAGCTTAAGCCAGGGCGATGGCTACACCTTC. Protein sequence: CASSLSQGDGYTF.

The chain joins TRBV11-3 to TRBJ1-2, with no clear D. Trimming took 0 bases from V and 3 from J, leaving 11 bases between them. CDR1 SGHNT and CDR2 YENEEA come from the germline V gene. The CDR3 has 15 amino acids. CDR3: CASSLEGGSHYGYTF. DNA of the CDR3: TGTGCCAGCAGCTTAGAAGGTGGCAGCCACTATGGCTACACCTTC.

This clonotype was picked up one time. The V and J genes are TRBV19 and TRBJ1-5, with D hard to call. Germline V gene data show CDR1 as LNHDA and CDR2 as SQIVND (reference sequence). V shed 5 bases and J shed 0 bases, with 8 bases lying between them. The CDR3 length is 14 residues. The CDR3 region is CASSENSSNQPQHF. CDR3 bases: TGTGCCAGTAGTGAAAACAGTAGCAATCAGCCCCAGCATTTT.

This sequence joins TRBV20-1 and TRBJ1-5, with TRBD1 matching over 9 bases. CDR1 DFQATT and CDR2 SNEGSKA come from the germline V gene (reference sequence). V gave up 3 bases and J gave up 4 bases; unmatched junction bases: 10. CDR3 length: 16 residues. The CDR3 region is CSARADRGRDNQPQHF. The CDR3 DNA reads TGCAGTGCTAGGGCCGACAGGGGGAGAGATAATCAGCCCCAGCATTTT.

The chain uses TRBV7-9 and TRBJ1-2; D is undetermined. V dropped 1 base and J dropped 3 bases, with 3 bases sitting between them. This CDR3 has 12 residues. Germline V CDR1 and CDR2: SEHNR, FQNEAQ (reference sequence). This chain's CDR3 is CASSLGDYGYTF. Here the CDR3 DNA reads TGTGCCAGCAGCTTAGGGGACTATGGCTACACCTTC.

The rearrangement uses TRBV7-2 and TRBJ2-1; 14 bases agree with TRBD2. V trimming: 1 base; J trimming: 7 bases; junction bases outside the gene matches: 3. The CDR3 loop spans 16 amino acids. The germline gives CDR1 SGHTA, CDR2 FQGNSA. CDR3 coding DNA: TGTGCCAGCAGCTTAGGGACTAGCGGGAGGTTTAATGAGCAGTTCTTC. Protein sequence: CASSLGTSGRFNEQFF.